A selection of T cell receptor beta chains follows, all from one sample in a study of blood T cell repertoires in COVID-19. TCRdb's table, derived via immunoSEQ multiplex PCR, lists solely in-frame clones and lacks some. This table has around 310,000 clones, around 89% appearing once. Source material: peripheral blood. These receptors came from a woman in her fifties or sixties with acute or convalescent COVID-19. Each CDR3 is given without its conserved first and last residue. Expanded clones get a size class; other rows say once, few or many, or leave the size out.

J gene: TRBJ1-2; V gene: TRBV4-3; clone size: -; CDR3 protein: ASSQDRDRDRQGYT
J gene: TRBJ1-4; V gene: TRBV4-1; clone size: -; CDR3 protein: ASTLTGVNEKLF
J gene: TRBJ2-7; V gene: TRBV4-2; clone size: medium-sized; CDR3 protein: ASSQDFFNAGGRYEQY
J gene: TRBJ2-7; V gene: TRBV4-3; clone size: -; CDR3 protein: ASSQDARSVYEQY
J gene: TRBJ2-3; V gene: TRBV3-1/TRBV3-2; clone size: -; CDR3 protein: ASSQRSDTQY
J gene: TRBJ2-1; V gene: TRBV7-9; clone size: -; CDR3 protein: ASPLVAGSVFEQF
J gene: TRBJ2-5; V gene: TRBV6-5; clone size: few; CDR3 protein: ASSSEGLAGETQY
J gene: TRBJ1-1; V gene: TRBV6-5; clone size: -; CDR3 protein: ASSIGVHTEAF
J gene: TRBJ1-2; V gene: TRBV4-2; clone size: -; CDR3 protein: ASKKGGVRSYGYT
J gene: TRBJ1-1; V gene: TRBV3-1/TRBV3-2; clone size: -; CDR3 protein: ASSPLDRGWDTEAF
J gene: TRBJ2-2; V gene: TRBV3-1/TRBV3-2; clone size: -; CDR3 protein: ASSPHANSGELF
J gene: TRBJ2-7; V gene: TRBV29-1; clone size: once; CDR3 protein: SVEGASGSHEQY
J gene: TRBJ2-2; V gene: TRBV7-2; clone size: -; CDR3 protein: ASSPRFGGDTGELF
J gene: TRBJ1-2; V gene: TRBV4-1; clone size: -; CDR3 protein: ASSLGPEGGYT
J gene: TRBJ1-2; V gene: TRBV11-1; clone size: -; CDR3 protein: ASSARQGMDGYT
J gene: TRBJ1-2; V gene: TRBV5-1; clone size: -; CDR3 protein: ASSPGQGAWGYT
J gene: TRBJ1-4; V gene: TRBV28; clone size: -; CDR3 protein: ASRGWGEALNEKLF
J gene: TRBJ2-1; V gene: TRBV19; clone size: -; CDR3 protein: ASGRDYSNNEQF
J gene: TRBJ2-7; V gene: TRBV5-8; clone size: -; CDR3 protein: ASSLAGGRDGTYEQY
J gene: TRBJ1-6; V gene: TRBV19; clone size: -; CDR3 protein: ASSIRNSPLH
J gene: TRBJ1-5; V gene: TRBV2; clone size: -; CDR3 protein: ASSEFAGSQPQH
J gene: TRBJ1-5; V gene: TRBV19; clone size: -; CDR3 protein: ASSIVGHSNQPQH
J gene: TRBJ2-5; V gene: TRBV7-3; clone size: -; CDR3 protein: ASSLTASQGGETQY
J gene: TRBJ2-3; V gene: TRBV21-1; clone size: -; CDR3 protein: ASSVLRQGPTDTQY
J gene: TRBJ2-7; V gene: TRBV5-5; clone size: -; CDR3 protein: ASSSGQGSYEQY
J gene: TRBJ2-2; V gene: TRBV3-1/TRBV3-2; clone size: -; CDR3 protein: ASSRGLAGTNTGELF
J gene: TRBJ2-1; V gene: TRBV3-1/TRBV3-2; clone size: -; CDR3 protein: ASSPTEGSYNEQF
J gene: TRBJ1-4; V gene: TRBV6-5; clone size: -; CDR3 protein: ASSYGAGNEKLF
J gene: TRBJ2-7; V gene: TRBV19; clone size: -; CDR3 protein: ASSIELLGRYEQY
J gene: TRBJ2-7; V gene: TRBV7-2; clone size: -; CDR3 protein: ASSPGTGVDFGYEQY
J gene: TRBJ2-4; V gene: TRBV24-1; clone size: -; CDR3 protein: ATASGLIGRAKNIQY
J gene: TRBJ2-7; V gene: TRBV19; clone size: once; CDR3 protein: ASSRTGAYEQY
J gene: TRBJ2-7; V gene: TRBV5-5; clone size: -; CDR3 protein: ASSLASGTYEQY
J gene: TRBJ2-7; V gene: TRBV27; clone size: once; CDR3 protein: ASSPKDRHTYEQY
J gene: TRBJ1-2; V gene: TRBV27; clone size: -; CDR3 protein: ASSLSVTGGYGYT
J gene: TRBJ2-3; V gene: TRBV7-2; clone size: -; CDR3 protein: ASSLVGADTQY
J gene: TRBJ2-1; V gene: TRBV28; clone size: -; CDR3 protein: ASSPIAGGYNEQF
J gene: TRBJ2-3; V gene: TRBV6-2/TRBV6-3; clone size: -; CDR3 protein: ASSRTSIRTDTQY
J gene: TRBJ2-3; V gene: TRBV6-2/TRBV6-3; clone size: -; CDR3 protein: ASSYRTDTQY
J gene: TRBJ2-3; V gene: TRBV4-1; clone size: -; CDR3 protein: ASSQDLGTGADTQY
J gene: TRBJ1-3; V gene: TRBV15; clone size: -; CDR3 protein: ATSTAGEGRNTIY
J gene: TRBJ2-5; V gene: TRBV5-1; clone size: -; CDR3 protein: ASTAGLAEETQY
J gene: TRBJ1-5; V gene: TRBV12-3/TRBV12-4; clone size: -; CDR3 protein: ASSQGGGQPQH
J gene: TRBJ1-2; V gene: TRBV20-1; clone size: -; CDR3 protein: SASDGAAAT
J gene: TRBJ2-7; V gene: TRBV4-3; clone size: -; CDR3 protein: ASSPQGLAGVGEQY
J gene: TRBJ1-4; V gene: TRBV19; clone size: -; CDR3 protein: ASSINTREKLF
J gene: TRBJ2-1; V gene: TRBV9; clone size: -; CDR3 protein: ASTAGLIYNEQF
J gene: TRBJ1-1; V gene: TRBV11-2; clone size: -; CDR3 protein: ASSLGGIGTEAF
J gene: TRBJ2-2; V gene: TRBV12-5; clone size: few; CDR3 protein: ASGQDRASPDTGELF
J gene: TRBJ1-1; V gene: TRBV19; clone size: -; CDR3 protein: ASSPLPERAEAF
J gene: TRBJ2-1; V gene: TRBV28; clone size: -; CDR3 protein: ASSLQTGGEQF
J gene: TRBJ2-2; V gene: TRBV9; clone size: -; CDR3 protein: ASSVVPGGRTGELF
J gene: TRBJ2-3; V gene: TRBV11-2; clone size: once; CDR3 protein: ASSWYYTDTQY
J gene: TRBJ1-1; V gene: TRBV11-2; clone size: -; CDR3 protein: ASSLKPGQGKGRPEAF
J gene: TRBJ1-6; V gene: TRBV9; clone size: -; CDR3 protein: ASSVGEAYSPLH
J gene: TRBJ2-5; V gene: TRBV4-1; clone size: -; CDR3 protein: ASSQESWREGQETQY
J gene: TRBJ2-7; V gene: TRBV15; clone size: once; CDR3 protein: ATSSGGRGSSHEQY